This TCR beta chain was profiled in a study of shared clonotypes between healthy human individuals. Study at large: In total, the donors were two women and a few men aged 18 to 49.

Germline V gene lookup returns CDR1 SEHNR and CDR2 FQNEAQ (reference sequence). The CDR3 consists of 15 residues. The J segment lost 4 bases and the V segment lost 4 bases, leaving 6 bases of the junction unmatched. CD45RO-negative, CCR7-positively selected cells formed the naive CD8 fraction, excluding terminally differentiated effector memory CD45RA+ cells. All the donors were Caucasian adults who lived in Nashville, Tennessee. General study points: Across four donors, naive CD4 shared around 5%, naive CD8 approximately 3.5%, memory CD4 2.3%, memory CD8 0.4% to 0.5%.

About this clone itself: No antigen is known for it.

Clones were sequenced by immunoSEQ multiplex PCR, and TCRdb holds only the in-frame ones, with some missing. This sample has some 2 million clones, with about 95% found just once. Sequencing was done on a sample of naive CD8+ T cells sorted from blood. The clonotype originates from a man younger than 35 in good health. V gene TRBV7-9 combines with J gene TRBJ1-2; 10 bases map to TRBD1. The chain's CDR3 is CASSYTGTGVYGYTF. CDR3 sequence (DNA): TGTGCCAGCAGCTACACCGGGACAGGGGTCTATGGCTACACCTTC.